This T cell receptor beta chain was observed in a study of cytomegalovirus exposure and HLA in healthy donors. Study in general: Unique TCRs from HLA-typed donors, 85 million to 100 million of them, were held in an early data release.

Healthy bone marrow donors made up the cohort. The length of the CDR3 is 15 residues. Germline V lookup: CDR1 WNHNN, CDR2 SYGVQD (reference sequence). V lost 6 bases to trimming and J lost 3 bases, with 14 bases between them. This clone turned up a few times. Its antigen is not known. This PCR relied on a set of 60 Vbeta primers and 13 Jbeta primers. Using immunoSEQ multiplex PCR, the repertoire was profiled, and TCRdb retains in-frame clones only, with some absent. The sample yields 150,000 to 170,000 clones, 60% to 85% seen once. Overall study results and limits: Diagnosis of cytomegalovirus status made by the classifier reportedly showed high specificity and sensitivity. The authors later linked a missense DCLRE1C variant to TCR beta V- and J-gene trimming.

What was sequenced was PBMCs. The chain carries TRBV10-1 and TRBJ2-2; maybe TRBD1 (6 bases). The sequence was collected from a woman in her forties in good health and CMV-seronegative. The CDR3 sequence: CASRRGGSDTGELFF. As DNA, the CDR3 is TGCGCCAGCAGGAGAGGGGGTTCTGACACCGGGGAGCTGTTTTTT.